The 4 T cell receptor beta chains in this list originate from one sample, sequenced in a study of blood T cells in healthy people across ages. A second PCR, run for about 7 to 12 cycles, used a sample-barcoded 5' primer plus a J-beta primer mix. Using its own MiXCR run on the 5' RACE reads, TCRdb lists one record per CDR3 protein. The sample shows about 770,000 distinct CDR3 sequences, approximately 48% of them seen only once. The specimen was blood. These TCRs come from a man aged 55 to 70 in good health.

This chain links TRBV6-2 or TRBV6-3 with TRBJ2-6, with D perhaps TRBD1 (5 bases). Trimming pared 5 bases from V and 0 bases from J, leaving 11 bases between. Looked up from germline, CDR1 is MNHEY and CDR2 is SVGEGT. The CDR3 is 16 amino acids. The CDR3 nucleotides read TGTGCCAGCAGTCACCTGACAGTCTCTGGGGCCAACGTCCTGACTTTC. Translated, it gives CASSHLTVSGANVLTF.

V usage is TRBV7-2 and J usage is TRBJ1-1, with TRBD1 as a possible D gene (5 bases). CDR3 length: 15 residues. The germline CDR1 and CDR2 sequences are SGHTA and FQGNSA. The germline V and J ends were trimmed by 0 bases and 7 bases, with 15 bases remaining between them. Here the CDR3 reads CASSLAPVGTIEAFF. The CDR3, as DNA: TGTGCCAGCAGCTTAGCTCCAGTCGGGACGATTGAAGCTTTCTTT.

Details on this clonotype: Germline is not matched at one junction end, which may reflect a read error. The V and J genes are TRBV4-3 and TRBJ2-5; 13 bases map to TRBD2. The CDR3 has 16 residues. Germline CDR1 reads LGHNA; CDR2 reads YSLEER. DNA for the CDR3: TGCGCCAGCAGCCAAGAACGGACTAGCGGGGGAGAGACCGAGTACTTC. Its translation: CASSQERTSGGETEYF.

The rearrangement joins TRBV2 to TRBJ2-5; 9 positions match TRBD1. The CDR3 is 17 amino acids. V shed 4 bases, J shed 0 bases, and the junction held 9 bases outside the gene matches. CDR1 is SNHLY, CDR2 FYNNEI, per germline. CDR3 sequence reads: CASSGSTGTGYQETQYF. CDR3 coding DNA: TGTGCCAGCAGTGGAAGCACCGGGACAGGGTACCAAGAGACCCAGTACTTC.